This entry lists 26 T cell receptor beta chains sequenced from one sample in a study of cytomegalovirus exposure and HLA in healthy donors. Amplification used 60 Vbeta primers and 13 Jbeta primers. The protocol was immunoSEQ multiplex PCR, while the TCRdb copy is restricted to in-frame clones and leaves out a portion. The sample holds tens of thousands of clones, 75% to 85% seen once. The sample was PBMCs. The receptors stem from a middle-aged woman in good health and CMV-seronegative.

The rearrangement links TRBV27 to TRBJ2-3, with 8 bases identical to TRBD1. Germline V CDR1 and CDR2: MNHEY, SMNVEV (reference sequence). After removal of 5 bases from V and 6 bases from J, the junction contained 10 bases not matched to a gene. The CDR3 consists of 15 residues. The CDR3 region has the DNA TGTGCCAGCAGTCCCCGCCCGGGACAGGTCGATACGCAGTATTTT. The encoded protein is CASSPRPGQVDTQYF.

V gene TRBV27 combines with J gene TRBJ2-2, with D maybe TRBD1 (6 bases). Germline CDR1 reads MNHEY; CDR2 reads SMNVEV (reference sequence). V lost 6 bases and J 5 bases, leaving 13 bases between the germline ends. The CDR3 is 14 residues long. The CDR3 coding sequence is TGTGCCAGCAGGGTACAGGGTTCAACCGGGGAGCTGTTTTTT. It translates to CASRVQGSTGELFF.

V gene TRBV5-6 combines with J gene TRBJ1-1; 10 bases align to TRBD1. Trimming at V came to 6 bases and at J to 7 bases, leaving 6 bases not matched to a gene. This CDR3 region has 13 residues. The germline gives CDR1 SGHDT, CDR2 YYEEEE. This CDR3 is CASTRTGGNEAFF. The CDR3 DNA sequence: TGTGCCAGCACCCGGACAGGGGGGAATGAAGCTTTCTTT.

The V call is TRBV27, the J call TRBJ2-2, with a tentative D call TRBD1 (6 bases). CDR1 and CDR2 (germline): MNHEY, SMNVEV (reference sequence). This CDR3 has 15 residues. Between the trimmed V and J ends, which lost 0 bases and 4 bases, there was a span of 9 bases. As DNA, the CDR3 is TGTGCCAGCAGTTTATCGGTCAGGGGCACCGGGGAGCTGTTTTTT. Its protein product is CASSLSVRGTGELFF.

The chain carries TRBV6-1 and TRBJ2-7, with D maybe TRBD1 (6 bases). Germline CDR1 MNHNS, CDR2 SASEGT. The CDR3 covers 14 residues. The V end lost 5 bases, the J end lost 2 bases, and 13 bases lay between the germline ends. CDR3 sequence: CASSPGQNAYEQYF. The CDR3 bases are TGTGCCAGCAGTCCGGGACAAAACGCCTACGAGCAGTACTTC.

Notes on this clone: The junction shows a germline mismatch at one end, possibly a read error. Distinct nucleotide sequences in the sample also encode this CDR3. The J gene is TRBJ1-1, the V gene TRBV2, with TRBD1 identical over 8 bases. Germline CDR1 and CDR2: SNHLY and FYNNEI. CDR3 length equals 16 residues. CDR3 bases: TGTGCCAGCATCCGACAGGGGAGGGGGCCGAACACTGAGGCTTTCTTT. This translates into CASIRQGRGPNTEAFF.

With respect to this clone: The germline gene is not matched at one end of the junction; a read error may be the cause. The genes are TRBV2 and TRBJ1-6; no clear D. The CDR3 consists of 14 residues. Germline V gene lookup returns CDR1 SNHLY and CDR2 FYNNEI. CDR3: CASRAGLSNSPLNF. CDR3 sequence (DNA): TGTGCCAGCAGGGCAGGTCTCTCTAATTCACCCCTCAACTTT. Based on the CDR3 plus reference TRBV2 and TRBJ1-6, the full variable domain is EPEVTQTPSHQVTQMGQEVILRCVPISNHLYFYWYRQILGQKVEFLVSFYNNEISEKSEIFDDQFSVERPDGSNFTLKIRSTKLEDSAMYFCASRAGLSNSPLNFGNGTRLTVT.

Written as DNA, the CDR3 is TGCGCCAGCAGCCAAGAACCGGGGGATGGCTACACCTTC. Amino acid sequence: CASSQEPGDGYTF. The rearrangement joins TRBV4-1 to TRBJ1-2, with a possible D match to TRBD1 (5 bases). The CDR3 runs to 13 residues. CDR1 MGHRA and CDR2 YSYEKL come from the germline V gene. V was trimmed by 0 bases and J by 6 bases, leaving 8 bases between them.

The chain combines TRBV5-1 with TRBJ2-3; 8 bases fit TRBD2. Germline assignment: CDR1 SGHRS and CDR2 YFSETQ. This CDR3 spans 16 amino acids. The V and J ends lost 0 bases and 4 bases, in that order; junction bases with no gene match: 7. The CDR3 DNA is TGCGCCAGCAGCTTGGAGGCCGGGGGGGCCGCAGATACGCAGTATTTT. This encodes CASSLEAGGAADTQYF.

Remarks on this clone: One end of the junction does not line up with germline, which may come from a read error. The rearrangement links TRBV5-6 to TRBJ2-4; possibly TRBD2 for D (7 bases). This CDR3 comprises 13 residues. Germline loops: CDR1 SGHDT, CDR2 YYEEEE. The CDR3 sequence: CASSLTRGGANNF. The CDR3 nucleotides read TGTGCCAGCAGCTTAACAAGGGGGGGAGCGAACAACTTC.

The rearrangement joins TRBV7-9 to TRBJ1-1; a possible D gene is TRBD1 (6 bases). The CDR3 is made up of 14 amino acids. With 1 base removed from V and 5 bases from J, the gap between germline ends came to 11 bases. The germline V gene has CDR1 SEHNR and CDR2 FQNEAQ (reference sequence). The CDR3 spells CASSLDREGTEAFF. CDR3 DNA sequence: TGTGCCAGCAGCTTAGACAGGGAGGGTACTGAAGCTTTCTTT.

The genes are TRBV9 and TRBJ1-1, with a weak D call TRBD1 (6 bases). CDR1 and CDR2 from the germline V gene are SGDLS and YYNGEE. Trimming cost V 4 bases and J 4 bases, with 20 bases left between them. There are 16 residues in the CDR3. The CDR3 DNA reads TGTGCCAGCAGCCCAAGGACAGAGACAACGGTCACTGAAGCTTTCTTT. This sequence encodes CASSPRTETTVTEAFF.

The gene calls are TRBV6-6 and TRBJ2-7, with D hard to call. V lost 7 bases and J 0 bases, leaving 10 bases between the germline ends. The CDR3 has 13 residues. The germline CDR1 and CDR2 sequences are MNHNY and SVGAGI (reference sequence). CDR3 in amino acids: CASTPASSYEQYF. The CDR3 DNA reads as TGTGCCAGCACTCCCGCGAGCTCCTACGAGCAGTACTTC.

This clone was detected a few times. This chain links TRBV29-1 with TRBJ1-1, with D uncertain. Germline V gives CDR1 SQVTM, CDR2 ANQGSEA. This CDR3 is built from 11 residues. V lost 7 bases, J lost 4 bases, and 10 bases lay in between. This chain's CDR3 is CSAGEITEAFF. The CDR3 DNA reads as TGCAGCGCCGGGGAAATCACTGAAGCTTTCTTT.

Regarding this clone: This specimen includes other DNA sequences encoding the same CDR3. This chain uses TRBV30 with TRBJ1-1; D call uncertain. The germline gives CDR1 GTSNPN, CDR2 SVGIG (reference sequence). The CDR3 is 11 residues long. Deletions cut 0 bases from V and 7 bases from J, with 6 bases between. The chain's CDR3 is CAWSVTGEAFF. The CDR3 DNA sequence: TGTGCCTGGAGTGTAACCGGTGAAGCTTTCTTT.

This clone was seen more than once but under ten times. V gene TRBV27 combines with J gene TRBJ1-1; 7 nucleotides match TRBD1. This CDR3 is built from 16 residues. The germline CDR1 and CDR2 sequences are MNHEY and SMNVEV (reference sequence). Losses at the gene ends were 6 bases for V and 0 bases for J; bases not matched to a gene: 10. CDR3 coding DNA: TGTGCCAGCAGACACGGGGTAGGGGGCATGAACACTGAAGCTTTCTTT. This translates into CASRHGVGGMNTEAFF.

The chain joins TRBV4-2 to TRBJ1-5, with 10 positions matching TRBD1. Germline loops: CDR1 LGHNA, CDR2 YNFKEQ. The V segment lost 2 bases and the J segment 1 base; nucleotides outside the gene matches: 5. CDR3 length equals 17 residues. The CDR3 DNA reads TGTGCCAGCAGCCAAAGGGACAGGGGAGGGAGCAATCAGCCCCAGCATTTT. It codes for CASSQRDRGGSNQPQHF.

V and J are TRBV18 and TRBJ1-3, with D perhaps matching TRBD1 (6 bases). Germline assignment: CDR1 KGHSH and CDR2 LQKENI. The V end was cut by 6 bases, the J end by 2 bases, with 17 bases between. The CDR3 length is 16 residues. CDR3 sequence (DNA): TGTGCCAGCTCTCCCACAGGGACCTACGCTGGAAACACCATATATTTT. Protein: CASSPTGTYAGNTIYF.

The chain uses TRBV27 and TRBJ1-6, with a tentative D call TRBD1 (5 bases). Germline values: CDR1 MNHEY, CDR2 SMNVEV (reference sequence). V lost 7 bases and J 7 bases, leaving 14 bases between the germline ends. The CDR3 length is 14 residues. The CDR3 here is CASTRGGSNSPLHF. Here the CDR3 DNA reads TGTGCCAGCACCCGGGGGGGATCCAATTCACCCCTCCACTTT.

The genes are TRBV6-5 and TRBJ1-2; 9 nucleotides line up with TRBD1. The CDR3 extends over 13 amino acids. V shed 4 bases and J 6 bases; nucleotides not matched to a gene: 3. The germline gives CDR1 MNHEY, CDR2 SVGAGI. CDR3 residues: CASSWGQGDGYTF. CDR3 DNA: TGTGCCAGCAGTTGGGGACAGGGCGATGGCTACACCTTC.

CDR3 sequence reads: CASSRWGGERAYGYTF. CDR3 coding DNA: TGTGCCAGCAGCCGTTGGGGGGGGGAGCGGGCCTATGGCTACACCTTC. The J gene is TRBJ1-2, the V gene TRBV5-6, with TRBD1 as a possible D gene (5 bases). CDR1 is SGHDT and CDR2 is YYEEEE in the germline V gene. The CDR3 sequence is 16 residues long. Trimming pared 4 bases from V and 4 bases from J, leaving 20 bases between.

The CDR3: CASSGRDSYNSPLHF. The CDR3 DNA sequence: TGTGCCAGCAGCGGCCGGGACAGCTATAATTCACCCCTCCACTTT. V is TRBV7-8 and J is TRBJ1-6; TRBD1 matches 7 bases. CDR1 is SGHVS, CDR2 FQNEAQ, per germline. CDR3 length: 15 amino acids. The junction had 4 bases not matched to a gene; V was cut back by 5 bases and J by 3 bases.

The V gene is TRBV4-2, the J gene TRBJ2-2; 12 bases align to TRBD2. Trimming took 3 bases from V and 4 from J; bases not matched to a gene: 6. The CDR3 has 17 amino acids. Germline V CDR1 and CDR2: LGHNA, YNFKEQ. CDR3: CASSHHLAGGPTGELFF. The CDR3 DNA follows: TGTGCCAGCAGCCATCATCTAGCGGGGGGGCCCACCGGGGAGCTGTTTTTT.

V and J are TRBV6-5 and TRBJ1-1; a possible D gene is TRBD1 (5 bases). The V gene's germline CDR1 is MNHEY and CDR2 SVGAGI. The CDR3 spans 15 residues. Trimming cost V 2 bases and J 2 bases, with 12 bases left between them. CDR3 in amino acids: CASSYMRGSNTEAFF. In DNA form, the CDR3 reads TGTGCCAGCAGTTACATGCGGGGCTCAAACACTGAAGCTTTCTTT.

The chain has TRBV30 and TRBJ1-1, with D unclear. V shed 3 bases and J shed 0 bases, with 5 bases lying between them. The CDR3 is made up of 12 amino acids. Germline V gene lookup returns CDR1 GTSNPN and CDR2 SVGIG (reference sequence). CDR3 bases: TGTGCCTGGAGCCCCTTGAACACTGAAGCTTTCTTT. Residues: CAWSPLNTEAFF.

The CDR3, as DNA: TGTGCCAGCAGCTGGGGTCCAGGGGTGAGCACCGGGGAGCTGTTTTTT. This gives the protein CASSWGPGVSTGELFF. The chain recombines TRBV5-4 with TRBJ2-2, with a tentative D call TRBD1 (6 bases). The CDR3 contains 16 residues. CDR1 is SGHNT, CDR2 YYREEE, per germline (reference sequence). The germline V and J ends were trimmed by 3 bases and 4 bases, with 16 bases remaining between them.